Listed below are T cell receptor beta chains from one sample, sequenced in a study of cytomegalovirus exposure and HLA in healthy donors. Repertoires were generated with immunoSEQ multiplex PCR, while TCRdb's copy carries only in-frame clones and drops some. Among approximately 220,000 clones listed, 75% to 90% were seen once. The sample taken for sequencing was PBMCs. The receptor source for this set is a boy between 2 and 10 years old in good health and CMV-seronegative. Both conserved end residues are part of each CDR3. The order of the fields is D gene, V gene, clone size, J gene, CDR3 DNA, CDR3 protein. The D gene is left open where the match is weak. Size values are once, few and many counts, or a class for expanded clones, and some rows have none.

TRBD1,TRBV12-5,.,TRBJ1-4,TGTGCTAGTGGTTTGGTCCAGGGGGCATCTGAAAAACTGTTTTTT,CASGLVQGASEKLFF
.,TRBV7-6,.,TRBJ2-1,TGTGCCAGCACCAATAGCGGGCGGGGGCCACTTTACAATGAGCAGTTCTTC,CASTNSGRGPLYNEQFF
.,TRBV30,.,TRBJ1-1,TGTGCCTGGAGTGTTATAAGGGAGGAGTACACTGAAGCTTTCTTT,CAWSVIREEYTEAFF
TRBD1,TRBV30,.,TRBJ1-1,TGTGCCTGGAGTGGGACAGGGCACACTGAAGCTTTCTTT,CAWSGTGHTEAFF
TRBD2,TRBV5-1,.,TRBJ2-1,TGCGCCAGCAGCCCGGATGGTAGCGGGAGACGATCTGGGCAGTTCTTC,CASSPDGSGRRSGQFF
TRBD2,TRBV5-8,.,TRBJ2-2,TGTGGGTGCCGTGCTAGCGGGACCGGGGAGCTGTTTTTT,CGCRASGTGELFF
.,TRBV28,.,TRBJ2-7,TGTGCCAGCAGTTTAGTCGGGACTCCCGAGCAGTACTTC,CASSLVGTPEQYF
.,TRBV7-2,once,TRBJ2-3,TGTGCCAGCAGCTTAGAAGGGGGGGGCGGGGCAGATACGCAGTATTTT,CASSLEGGGGADTQYF
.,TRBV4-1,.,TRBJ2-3,TGCGCCAGCAGCCAAGTTGGAGGGCGCACAGATACGCAGTATTTT,CASSQVGGRTDTQYF
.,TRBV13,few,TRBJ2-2,TGTGCCAGCAGCTCCCGAGGAACCGGGGAGCTGTTTTTT,CASSSRGTGELFF
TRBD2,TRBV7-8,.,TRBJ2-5,TGTGCCAGCAGCCCCCAGACCGGGACTAGCGGGTCTCAGGCCCAGTACTTC,CASSPQTGTSGSQAQYF